This is a list of T cell receptor beta chains from one sample in a study of T cells after yellow fever vaccination. TCRdb ran MiXCR on the 5' RACE reads and lists one entry per CDR3 protein. The repertoire holds about 630,000 distinct CDR3 sequences, with about 12% as singletons. The sequencing used PBMCs, collected on the day of the yellow fever booster vaccination. The receptors here all came from a man aged 30 to 39 who received the YFV17D yellow fever vaccine. Each CDR3 is given with its conserved first and last residue. The D gene is left open where the match is weak. Rows give clone size only sometimes, using once, few, many, or a class for an expanded clone.

j_call | v_call | d_call | clone_size | cdr3_nt | cdr3_aa
TRBJ2-3 | TRBV7-2 | NA | many | TGTGCCAGCAGCGCCGAGCGCGAAGATACGCAGTATTTT | CASSAEREDTQYF
TRBJ1-6 | TRBV7-2 | NA | NA | TGTGCCAGCAGCTCAAACCCCCCAGGGAGGAATTCACCCCTCCACTTT | CASSSNPPGRNSPLHF
TRBJ1-6 | TRBV27 | NA | few | TGTGCCAGCAGGGGATGGGCAGGGGCCTCCTATAATTCACCCCTCCACTTT | CASRGWAGASYNSPLHF
TRBJ2-1 | TRBV20-1 | NA | few | TGCAGTGCTAACCGGTACCGGCTGAAGAGCTCCTACAATGAGCAGTTCTTC | CSANRYRLKSSYNEQFF
TRBJ2-1 | TRBV19 | TRBD2 | few | TGTGCCAGTAGTATAGAAGCGGGAGGCTACAATGAGCAGTTCTTC | CASSIEAGGYNEQFF
TRBJ2-5 | TRBV18 | TRBD2 | few | TGTGCCAGCTCACCGTCCAGCGGGAGGATCCAAGAGACCCAGTACTTC | CASSPSSGRIQETQYF
TRBJ2-7 | TRBV4-3 | NA | NA | TGCGCCAGCAGCCAAGTGGCAGCCGGGGTCTACGAGCAGTACTTC | CASSQVAAGVYEQYF
TRBJ2-5 | TRBV20-1 | NA | few | TGCAGTGCTAGAGATGCCTCGGCAGGGACGGCGACCCAGTACTTC | CSARDASAGTATQYF
TRBJ1-1 | TRBV6-5 | TRBD1 | NA | TGTGCCAGCAGTTACTCGGCGCCGACAGGGCGGGCTGAAGCTTTCTTT | CASSYSAPTGRAEAFF
TRBJ2-7 | TRBV2 | NA | few | TGTGCCAGCAGGAGGGATTACGAGCAGTACTTC | CASRRDYEQYF
TRBJ2-1 | TRBV30 | TRBD2 | few | TGTGCCTGGAGTGTAACTAGCGGACCCTACAATGAGCAGTTCTTC | CAWSVTSGPYNEQFF
TRBJ2-7 | TRBV20-1 | NA | NA | TGCAGTGTGGGTACAGGCCGGGGCACCCAAATAAACTACGAGCAGTACTTC | CSVGTGRGTQINYEQYF
TRBJ2-7 | TRBV6-1 | TRBD1 | few | TGTGCCAGCAGACCAAGGGACAGGTCGTCCTACGAGCAGTACTTC | CASRPRDRSSYEQYF
TRBJ2-1 | TRBV7-8 | TRBD2 | NA | TGTGCCAGCAGTTTACTAGCGCCCTTTGATGAGCAGTTCTTC | CASSLLAPFDEQFF
TRBJ2-5 | TRBV5-1 | NA | few | TGCGCCAGCAGCCTTCGGGCTAACCTGGAAAAAGAGACCCAGTACTTC | CASSLRANLEKETQYF
TRBJ2-3 | TRBV6-2/TRBV6-3 | TRBD1 | NA | TGTGCCAGCAGTTACTCGATGGACAGGCACACAGATACGCAGTATTTT | CASSYSMDRHTDTQYF
TRBJ1-5 | TRBV12-3/TRBV12-4 | NA | many | TGTGCCAGCAGTTTACGGACAGATAGCAATCAGCCCCAGCATTTT | CASSLRTDSNQPQHF
TRBJ2-3 | TRBV6-5 | NA | few | TGTGCCAGCAGTTACGAGGGTGGGTTGAGAGATACGCAGTATTTT | CASSYEGGLRDTQYF
TRBJ2-1 | TRBV24-1 | NA | few | TGTGCCGTGAGAAGGCCGGCAGGGGGGGACAATGAGCAGTTCTTC | CAVRRPAGGDNEQFF
TRBJ2-1 | TRBV27 | TRBD1 | NA | TGTGCCAGCAGTAACAACAGGGGATCCTACAATGAGCAGTTCTTC | CASSNNRGSYNEQFF
TRBJ2-2 | TRBV6-5 | NA | many | TGTGCCAGCAGTTCCGCTTTGGGGGCCGGGGAGCTGTTTTTT | CASSSALGAGELFF
TRBJ2-1 | TRBV20-1 | NA | few | TGCAGTGCTAAAGGGGGAAAATACAATGAGCAGTTCTTC | CSAKGGKYNEQFF
TRBJ2-7 | TRBV7-2 | TRBD1 | NA | TGTGCCAGCAGTTTGGACAGGGCCTCCGAGCAGTACTTC | CASSLDRASEQYF
TRBJ2-6 | TRBV20-1 | NA | NA | TGCAGTGCTAGAGAATTCGGGTCGGGGGCCAACGTCCTGACTTTC | CSAREFGSGANVLTF
TRBJ1-1 | TRBV5-1 | NA | NA | TGCGCCAGCAGCTGGGAAGGGAGGAACACTGAAGCTTTCTTT | CASSWEGRNTEAFF
TRBJ1-2 | TRBV4-2 | NA | many | TGTGCCAGCAGCCAAGAGGCGGACAGATTGGGAAACTATGGCTACACCTTC | CASSQEADRLGNYGYTF
TRBJ2-2 | TRBV5-1 | NA | many | TGCGCCAGCAGCATCCTAGGGAACACCGGGGAGCTGTTTTTT | CASSILGNTGELFF
TRBJ1-3 | TRBV18 | NA | few | TGTGCCAGCTCACCCATTCAGGGCGGAAGCTACTCTGGAAACACCATATATTTT | CASSPIQGGSYSGNTIYF
TRBJ2-2 | TRBV27 | TRBD1 | few | TGTGCCAGCACCTCGAGGGAGAGACAGGGTAACACCGGGGAGCTGTTTTTT | CASTSRERQGNTGELFF
TRBJ2-7 | TRBV9 | NA | few | TGTGCCAGCAGCCCAGGACCCCTATTACCCTACGAGCAGTACTTC | CASSPGPLLPYEQYF
TRBJ2-2 | TRBV20-1 | NA | few | TGCAGTGCTAGCGGAGTAATCCGGGACACCGGGGAGCTGTTTTTT | CSASGVIRDTGELFF
TRBJ1-1 | TRBV20-1 | NA | few | TGCAGAGTCCGAGGGTGGGTGGAAGCTTTCTTT | CRVRGWVEAFF
TRBJ1-5 | TRBV20-1 | NA | few | TGCAGTGCTAACCCCAGGGTGGTGGGTCAGCCCCAGCATTTT | CSANPRVVGQPQHF
TRBJ2-2 | TRBV5-1 | TRBD1 | NA | TGCGCCAGCAGCTTCCAGGACAGGACCACCGGGGAGCTGTTTTTT | CASSFQDRTTGELFF
TRBJ2-5 | TRBV10-2 | NA | NA | TGCGCCAGCATACGGGATCTATTTCAAGAGACCCAGTACTTC | CASIRDLFQETQYF
TRBJ2-1 | TRBV20-1 | TRBD2 | many | TGCAGTCAAAAGGCTAGCGGGAGTTCTGAGCAGTTCTTC | CSQKASGSSEQFF
TRBJ1-1 | TRBV3-1 | NA | NA | TGTGCCAGCAGCCCCAAGTTGGTGGGTTTTGGGGGAGCTTTCTTT | CASSPKLVGFGGAFF
TRBJ2-7 | TRBV27 | NA | NA | TGTGCCAGCAGTCCCCTTCCGGGACCCCCCTACGAGCAGTACTTC | CASSPLPGPPYEQYF
TRBJ1-2 | TRBV3-1 | NA | few | TGTGCCAGCTCTTGGGACTCCGGTGGTAATGGCTACACCTTC | CASSWDSGGNGYTF
TRBJ2-2 | TRBV7-9 | TRBD2 | NA | TGTGCCAGACACCAATGGCGGGAGCAGGCCGGGGAGCTGTTTTTT | CARHQWREQAGELFF
TRBJ1-2 | TRBV12-3/TRBV12-4 | NA | few | TGTGCCAGCAGTTTGGCCCGTTCCGAGGGCTACACCTTC | CASSLARSEGYTF
TRBJ2-7 | TRBV7-9 | NA | NA | TGTGCCAGCAGCTTAGTGTCAGGAAACTACGAGCAGTACTTC | CASSLVSGNYEQYF
TRBJ2-5 | TRBV29-1 | NA | few | TGCAGCGTTGACCTTGACGGGGTTGGGACCCAGTACTTC | CSVDLDGVGTQYF
TRBJ2-7 | TRBV10-3 | TRBD2 | few | TGTGCCATCAGCGCTGGACTAGCGGGAGCTCACGAGCAGTACTTC | CAISAGLAGAHEQYF
TRBJ2-1 | TRBV20-1 | NA | few | TGCAGTGCTCGGCGGTCAGCCTACAATGAGCAGTTCTTC | CSARRSAYNEQFF
TRBJ2-3 | TRBV18 | NA | NA | TGTGCCAGCTCACCACCCTCACTAGTTCGCGATACGCAGTATTTT | CASSPPSLVRDTQYF
TRBJ2-7 | TRBV21-1 | NA | many | TGTGCCAGCAGCGCCTGGTGGGAGCAGTACTTC | CASSAWWEQYF
TRBJ2-1 | TRBV20-1 | TRBD1 | NA | TGCAGTGCTAGCGTCTCGACAGGGTCCTACAATGAGCAGTTCTTC | CSASVSTGSYNEQFF
TRBJ2-1 | TRBV12-3/TRBV12-4 | TRBD2 | few | TGTGCCAGCAGTTCCGGGACTAGCGGGAGCAGGTCCAGGTACAATGAGCAGTTCTTC | CASSSGTSGSRSRYNEQFF
TRBJ1-1 | TRBV18 | TRBD1 | many | TGTGCCAGCTCACCAGAGCCTCCGGGACAGACTGAAGCTTTCTTT | CASSPEPPGQTEAFF
TRBJ2-3 | TRBV12-3/TRBV12-4 | TRBD2 | many | TGCGCCAGCAGCTTGGCTAGCGGGAGCACAGATACGCAGTATTTT | CASSLASGSTDTQYF
TRBJ2-1 | TRBV24-1 | NA | many | TGTGCCACCAGTGTTCCCACGCCTCACAAGGTCGGGGAGCAGTTCTTC | CATSVPTPHKVGEQFF